The 3 T cell receptor beta chains below all came from one sample that was sequenced in a study of T-cell reconstitution after alpha-beta-depleted transplantation in children. The TCRbeta library was prepared with unique molecular identifiers. TCRdb redid the calling of the PCR reads with MiXCR, one entry per CDR3 protein. The sample consists of 120,000 to 150,000 distinct CDR3 sequences, around 10% of them appearing once. This specimen was PBMCs, mostly from graft donor cells, taken 180 days after TCRalphabeta/CD19-depleted stem cell transplant. These receptors were collected from a female patient aged 2 to 10 who had a stem cell transplant for congenital amegakaryocytic thrombocytopenia, so the T cells may come from the graft donor.

This clonotype was counted ten times or more. The chain uses TRBV5-4 and TRBJ2-7; D unresolved. Trimming shortened V by 4 bases and J by 4 bases, and 15 bases separated the two germline ends. The germline CDR1 and CDR2 sequences are SGHNT and YYREEE (reference sequence). The CDR3 loop spans 14 amino acids. The CDR3 nucleotides are TGTGCCAGCAGCCCGGAGACGACTTCGTACGAGCAGTACTTC. Its translation: CASSPETTSYEQYF.

The chain employs TRBV7-4 and TRBJ1-5; 7 bases line up with TRBD1. The CDR3 runs to 20 residues. The germline V gene encodes CDR1 SGHVT and CDR2 SQSDAQ. V shed 1 base, J shed 1 base, and the junction held 16 bases outside the gene matches. The CDR3 loop is CASSLEPQGSLKRSNQPQHF. The CDR3 DNA reads as TGTGCCAGCAGCTTAGAGCCACAGGGGTCCCTTAAACGGAGCAATCAGCCCCAGCATTTT.

This clonotype was seen repeatedly, ten times or more. This rearrangement joins TRBV20-1 to TRBJ1-2; D unresolved. The germline CDR1 and CDR2 sequences are DFQATT and SNEGSKA (reference sequence). The CDR3 extends over 14 amino acids. Trimming shortened V by 0 bases and J by 3 bases, and 11 bases separated the two germline ends. This CDR3 reads CSARDQVSYYGYTF. The CDR3, as DNA: TGCAGTGCTAGAGATCAGGTTTCCTACTATGGCTACACCTTC.